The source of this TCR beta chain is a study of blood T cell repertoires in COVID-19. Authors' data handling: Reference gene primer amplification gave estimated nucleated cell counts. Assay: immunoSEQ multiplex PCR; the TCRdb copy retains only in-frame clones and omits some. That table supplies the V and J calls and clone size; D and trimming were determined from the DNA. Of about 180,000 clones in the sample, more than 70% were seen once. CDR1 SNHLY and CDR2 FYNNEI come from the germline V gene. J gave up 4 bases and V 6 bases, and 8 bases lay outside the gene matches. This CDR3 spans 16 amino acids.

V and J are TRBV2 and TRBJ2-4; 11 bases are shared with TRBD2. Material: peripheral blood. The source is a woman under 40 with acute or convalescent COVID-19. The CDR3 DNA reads TGTGCCAGCAGGGGCCCTAGCGGGAGGCCAAAAAACATTCAGTACTTC. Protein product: CASRGPSGRPKNIQYF. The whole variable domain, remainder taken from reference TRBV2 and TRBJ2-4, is EPEVTQTPSHQVTQMGQEVILRCVPISNHLYFYWYRQILGQKVEFLVSFYNNEISEKSEIFDDQFSVERPDGSNFTLKIRSTKLEDSAMYFCASRGPSGRPKNIQYFGAGTRLSVL.